The present entry profiles one T cell receptor beta chain with its context. The authors made TCR cDNA by 5'RACE template switching, adding a universal primer site and UMIs. A single record per CDR3 protein comes from TCRdb applying MiXCR to the 5' RACE reads. The sample lists 150,000 to 200,000 distinct CDR3 sequences; approximately 10% were seen once. The data were taken from a study of T cells after yellow fever vaccination. Germline loops: CDR1 LGHNA, CDR2 YSLEER. V was shortened by 1 base and J by 2 bases, with 13 bases between the two germline ends. CDR3 length equals 16 residues. The source is a man between 18 and 35 years old who received the YFV17D yellow fever vaccine. The chain employs TRBV4-3 and TRBJ2-3; D call uncertain. The sequencing used CD8+ T cells sorted from PBMCs, collected 15 days after the yellow fever booster vaccination. The CDR3 loop reads CASSQVAAPFTDTQYF. DNA of the CDR3: TGCGCCAGCAGCCAAGTGGCGGCCCCGTTCACAGATACGCAGTATTTT.